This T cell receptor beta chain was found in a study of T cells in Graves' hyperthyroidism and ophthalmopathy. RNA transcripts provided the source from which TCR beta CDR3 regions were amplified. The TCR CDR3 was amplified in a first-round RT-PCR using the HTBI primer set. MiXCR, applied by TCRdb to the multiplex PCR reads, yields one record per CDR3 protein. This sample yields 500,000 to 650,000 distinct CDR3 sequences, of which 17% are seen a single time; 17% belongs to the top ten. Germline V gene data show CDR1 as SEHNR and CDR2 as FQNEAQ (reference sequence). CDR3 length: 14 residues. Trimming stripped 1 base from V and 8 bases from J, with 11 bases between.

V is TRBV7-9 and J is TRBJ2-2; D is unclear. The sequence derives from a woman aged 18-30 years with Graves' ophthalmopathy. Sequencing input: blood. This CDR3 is CASSLVEVIGELFF. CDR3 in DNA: TGTGCCAGCAGCTTAGTGGAAGTGATTGGGGAGCTGTTTTTT.